This is a list of T cell receptor beta chains from one sample in a study of regulatory T cells in long-lasting Graves disease. TCRdb reanalysed the multiplex PCR reads using MiXCR and keeps one entry per CDR3 protein. Of 450,000 to 500,000 distinct CDR3 sequences in the sample, roughly 17% were seen once. These data were likewise used in another study, on T cells in Graves' hyperthyroidism and ophthalmopathy.

Sequences were derived from peripheral blood mononuclear cells (PBMCs), sampled at new diagnosis, from a patient treated with antithyroid drugs. These receptors were taken from a man aged 40-55 years with Graves disease. Each CDR3 is given with its conserved first and last residue. The D gene is left open where the match is weak. Part of the rows lack a size; the others show once, few, many or a class for expanded clones.

len: 16; d_gene: -; abundance: few; j_gene: TRBJ1-4; v_gene: TRBV7-9; CDR3aa: CASSSQRDGRNEKLFF; CDR3nt: TGTGCCAGCAGCTCACAAAGGGACGGACGAAATGAAAAACTGTTTTTT
len: 13; d_gene: -; abundance: -; j_gene: TRBJ2-2; v_gene: TRBV12-3/TRBV12-4; CDR3aa: CASSFRATGELFF; CDR3nt: TGTGCCAGCAGTTTCCGAGCCACCGGGGAGCTGTTTTTT
len: 16; d_gene: -; abundance: many; j_gene: TRBJ1-5; v_gene: TRBV2; CDR3aa: CASSDQGLLPNQPQHF; CDR3nt: TGTGCCAGCAGTGATCAGGGACTGCTCCCCAATCAGCCCCAGCATTTT
len: 13; d_gene: -; abundance: many; j_gene: TRBJ2-7; v_gene: TRBV11-1; CDR3aa: CASSLLSGYEQYF; CDR3nt: TGTGCCAGCAGCTTATTATCAGGTTACGAGCAGTACTTC
len: 13; d_gene: TRBD2; abundance: many; j_gene: TRBJ2-1; v_gene: TRBV20-1; CDR3aa: CGCGEGYYNEQFF; CDR3nt: TGCGGATGCGGGGAGGGATACTACAATGAGCAGTTCTTC
len: 16; d_gene: TRBD2; abundance: -; j_gene: TRBJ2-1; v_gene: TRBV24-1; CDR3aa: CATSEPERGPYNEQFF; CDR3nt: TGTGCCACCAGTGAGCCTGAGCGGGGGCCCTACAATGAGCAGTTCTTC
len: 15; d_gene: TRBD1; abundance: few; j_gene: TRBJ1-2; v_gene: TRBV2; CDR3aa: CASSGRTGELWGYTF; CDR3nt: TGTGCCAGCAGTGGGAGGACAGGGGAACTTTGGGGCTACACCTTC
len: 18; d_gene: TRBD2; abundance: -; j_gene: TRBJ2-1; v_gene: TRBV6-1; CDR3aa: CASTPGTSGRAGNNEQFF; CDR3nt: TGTGCCAGCACTCCAGGGACTAGCGGGAGGGCCGGGAACAATGAGCAGTTCTTC
len: 13; d_gene: TRBD1; abundance: few; j_gene: TRBJ1-1; v_gene: TRBV19; CDR3aa: CASSPQGINAAFF; CDR3nt: TGTGCCAGTAGTCCACAGGGGATCAATGCAGCTTTCTTT
len: 13; d_gene: -; abundance: few; j_gene: TRBJ2-3; v_gene: TRBV19; CDR3aa: CASSIDGADTQYF; CDR3nt: TGTGCCAGTAGTATAGATGGGGCAGATACGCAGTATTTT
len: 16; d_gene: -; abundance: -; j_gene: TRBJ2-2; v_gene: TRBV6-1; CDR3aa: CASGGEVARNTGELFF; CDR3nt: TGTGCCAGTGGGGGTGAGGTAGCGCGAAACACCGGGGAGCTGTTTTTT
len: 12; d_gene: -; abundance: few; j_gene: TRBJ2-1; v_gene: TRBV30; CDR3aa: CAWSGTSDEQFF; CDR3nt: TGTGCCTGGAGTGGCACTAGTGATGAGCAGTTCTTC
len: 14; d_gene: TRBD1; abundance: few; j_gene: TRBJ2-5; v_gene: TRBV5-1; CDR3aa: CASSYGQGMETQYF; CDR3nt: TGCGCCAGCAGCTACGGACAGGGAATGGAGACCCAGTACTTC
len: 14; d_gene: TRBD2; abundance: many; j_gene: TRBJ2-2; v_gene: TRBV20-1; CDR3aa: CSARPAGGTGELFF; CDR3nt: TGCAGTGCTAGACCGGCGGGAGGCACCGGGGAGCTGTTTTTT
len: 13; d_gene: TRBD2; abundance: -; j_gene: TRBJ2-1; v_gene: TRBV28; CDR3aa: CASSPTPGLELFF; CDR3nt: TGTGCCAGCAGTCCAACCCCGGGACTAGAGCTGTTCTTC
len: 19; d_gene: TRBD2; abundance: -; j_gene: TRBJ2-3; v_gene: TRBV7-9; CDR3aa: CASSSDGGNGRDPTDTQYF; CDR3nt: TGTGCCAGCAGCTCCGACGGTGGTAACGGGAGGGATCCCACAGATACGCAGTATTTT
len: 16; d_gene: -; abundance: many; j_gene: TRBJ2-7; v_gene: TRBV28; CDR3aa: CASSPLPGTGNYEQYF; CDR3nt: TGTGCCAGCAGCCCCCTTCCCGGGACGGGAAACTACGAGCAGTACTTC
len: 13; d_gene: -; abundance: many; j_gene: TRBJ1-2; v_gene: TRBV28; CDR3aa: CASSVDNDYGYTF; CDR3nt: TGTGCCAGCAGCGTCGACAATGACTATGGCTACACCTTC
len: 13; d_gene: -; abundance: few; j_gene: TRBJ2-4; v_gene: TRBV20-1; CDR3aa: CSVNRETKNIQYF; CDR3nt: TGCAGTGTTAACCGGGAGACGAAAAACATTCAGTACTTC
len: 14; d_gene: -; abundance: many; j_gene: TRBJ2-7; v_gene: TRBV12-3/TRBV12-4; CDR3aa: CASSLGGLYYEQYF; CDR3nt: TGTGCCAGCAGTTTAGGGGGACTCTACTACGAGCAGTACTTC
len: 13; d_gene: -; abundance: -; j_gene: TRBJ1-4; v_gene: TRBV20-1; CDR3aa: CSARWAVDEKLFF; CDR3nt: TGCAGTGCTAGATGGGCCGTAGATGAAAAACTGTTTTTT
len: 16; d_gene: -; abundance: many; j_gene: TRBJ2-6; v_gene: TRBV20-1; CDR3aa: CSARVFAISGANVLTF; CDR3nt: TGCAGTGCTAGAGTTTTTGCCATCTCTGGGGCCAACGTCCTGACTTTC
len: 15; d_gene: TRBD2; abundance: -; j_gene: TRBJ2-3; v_gene: TRBV7-2; CDR3aa: CASSSYGGSKDTQYF; CDR3nt: TGTGCCAGCAGCTCGTACGGGGGGTCCAAAGATACGCAGTATTTT
len: 15; d_gene: -; abundance: few; j_gene: TRBJ2-2; v_gene: TRBV28; CDR3aa: CASSLGYGNTGELFF; CDR3nt: TGTGCCAGCAGTTTAGGTTATGGGAACACCGGGGAGCTGTTTTTT
len: 14; d_gene: -; abundance: few; j_gene: TRBJ1-5; v_gene: TRBV19; CDR3aa: CASSPSNSNQPQHF; CDR3nt: TGTGCCAGCAGCCCCTCAAATAGCAATCAGCCCCAGCATTTT
len: 16; d_gene: TRBD2; abundance: -; j_gene: TRBJ2-3; v_gene: TRBV29-1; CDR3aa: CSVERASGRVGDTQYF; CDR3nt: TGCAGCGTTGAACGGGCTAGCGGGAGAGTAGGGGATACGCAGTATTTT
len: 15; d_gene: -; abundance: many; j_gene: TRBJ1-2; v_gene: TRBV27; CDR3aa: CASSLKRSPNYGYTF; CDR3nt: TGTGCCAGCAGTTTAAAGCGTAGCCCGAACTATGGCTACACCTTC
len: 14; d_gene: TRBD1; abundance: many; j_gene: TRBJ2-1; v_gene: TRBV3-1; CDR3aa: CASSPQSTGVEQFF; CDR3nt: TGTGCCAGCAGCCCGCAATCCACAGGGGTTGAGCAGTTCTTC
len: 16; d_gene: TRBD1; abundance: many; j_gene: TRBJ2-4; v_gene: TRBV11-2; CDR3aa: CASSVGQPLAKNIQYF; CDR3nt: TGTGCCAGCAGCGTGGGACAGCCTCTAGCCAAAAACATTCAGTACTTC
len: 16; d_gene: TRBD2; abundance: many; j_gene: TRBJ2-7; v_gene: TRBV2; CDR3aa: CASSLLAGGPTYEQYF; CDR3nt: TGTGCCAGCAGTCTTTTAGCGGGAGGGCCGACCTACGAGCAGTACTTC
len: 12; d_gene: -; abundance: many; j_gene: TRBJ2-5; v_gene: TRBV29-1; CDR3aa: CSVGGNGETQYF; CDR3nt: TGCAGCGTTGGCGGGAACGGGGAGACCCAGTACTTC
len: 15; d_gene: -; abundance: -; j_gene: TRBJ1-5; v_gene: TRBV28; CDR3aa: CASTLPGTVGQPQHF; CDR3nt: TGTGCCAGCACCCTACCTGGGACCGTAGGTCAGCCCCAGCATTTT
len: 14; d_gene: -; abundance: few; j_gene: TRBJ2-2; v_gene: TRBV7-2; CDR3aa: CASTPIRGTGELFF; CDR3nt: TGTGCCAGCACCCCCATCCGAGGAACCGGGGAGCTGTTTTTT
len: 13; d_gene: -; abundance: many; j_gene: TRBJ2-7; v_gene: TRBV7-9; CDR3aa: CASSSRLIGEQYF; CDR3nt: TGTGCCAGCAGCTCTCGACTTATTGGCGAGCAGTACTTC
len: 11; d_gene: TRBD1; abundance: -; j_gene: TRBJ1-1; v_gene: TRBV29-1; CDR3aa: CSVEGDSEAFF; CDR3nt: TGCAGCGTTGAAGGGGACAGTGAAGCTTTCTTT
len: 17; d_gene: -; abundance: few; j_gene: TRBJ1-1; v_gene: TRBV7-8; CDR3aa: CASSLTFGTGGDTEAFF; CDR3nt: TGTGCCAGCAGCTTAACCTTCGGGACGGGGGGGGACACTGAAGCTTTCTTT
len: 15; d_gene: -; abundance: many; j_gene: TRBJ2-3; v_gene: TRBV27; CDR3aa: CASGGTDSSTDTQYF; CDR3nt: TGTGCCAGCGGGGGGACAGACTCTAGCACAGATACGCAGTATTTT
len: 15; d_gene: TRBD1; abundance: few; j_gene: TRBJ1-1; v_gene: TRBV12-5; CDR3aa: CASGFGDRGTTEAFF; CDR3nt: TGTGCTAGTGGTTTTGGAGACAGGGGAACCACTGAAGCTTTCTTT
len: 15; d_gene: -; abundance: many; j_gene: TRBJ2-3; v_gene: TRBV13; CDR3aa: CASSLGPKLADTQYF; CDR3nt: TGTGCCAGCAGCTTAGGGCCGAAGCTGGCGGATACGCAGTATTTT
len: 14; d_gene: -; abundance: few; j_gene: TRBJ2-7; v_gene: TRBV6-5; CDR3aa: CASSYLAQGYEQYF; CDR3nt: TGTGCCAGCAGTTACCTTGCGCAGGGCTACGAGCAGTACTTC
len: 13; d_gene: TRBD2; abundance: -; j_gene: TRBJ2-3; v_gene: TRBV30; CDR3aa: CAWRRGEKDTQYF; CDR3nt: TGTGCCTGGAGGCGGGGGGAGAAAGATACGCAGTATTTT
len: 13; d_gene: -; abundance: many; j_gene: TRBJ1-1; v_gene: TRBV6-1; CDR3aa: CASTRTLDTEAFF; CDR3nt: TGTGCCAGCACCCGGACCCTCGACACTGAAGCTTTCTTT
len: 12; d_gene: -; abundance: many; j_gene: TRBJ1-1; v_gene: TRBV28; CDR3aa: CASSLVGLAAFF; CDR3nt: TGTGCCAGCAGTTTAGTAGGGCTTGCAGCTTTCTTT
len: 17; d_gene: -; abundance: few; j_gene: TRBJ1-2; v_gene: TRBV20-1; CDR3aa: CLLYDHQGQTYSYGYTF; CDR3nt: TGCCTATTATACGACCACCAAGGACAGACTTATTCCTATGGCTACACCTTC
len: 14; d_gene: TRBD1; abundance: many; j_gene: TRBJ2-1; v_gene: TRBV20-1; CDR3aa: CSARRQGAYNEQFF; CDR3nt: TGCAGTGCGAGAAGACAGGGGGCCTACAATGAGCAGTTCTTC
len: 15; d_gene: TRBD2; abundance: many; j_gene: TRBJ2-1; v_gene: TRBV20-1; CDR3aa: CSASPGLAQYNEQFF; CDR3nt: TGCAGTGCTAGCCCCGGACTAGCGCAATACAATGAGCAGTTCTTC
len: 16; d_gene: -; abundance: many; j_gene: TRBJ2-7; v_gene: TRBV3-1; CDR3aa: CASSQARGGFLGEQYF; CDR3nt: TGTGCCAGCAGCCAAGCTAGGGGCGGTTTTTTGGGCGAGCAGTACTTC
len: 14; d_gene: -; abundance: -; j_gene: TRBJ2-1; v_gene: TRBV10-2; CDR3aa: CASSGGTMYNEQFF; CDR3nt: TGCGCCAGCAGTGGCGGGACAATGTACAATGAGCAGTTCTTC
len: 14; d_gene: -; abundance: many; j_gene: TRBJ2-5; v_gene: TRBV5-1; CDR3aa: CASSQGTIQETQYF; CDR3nt: TGCGCCAGCAGCCAGGGGACGATACAAGAGACCCAGTACTTC
len: 14; d_gene: TRBD2; abundance: -; j_gene: TRBJ2-1; v_gene: TRBV6-5; CDR3aa: CASSYSGPAGVQFF; CDR3nt: TGTGCCAGCAGTTACTCTGGACCAGCGGGAGTGCAATTCTTC
len: 17; d_gene: TRBD2; abundance: many; j_gene: TRBJ2-7; v_gene: TRBV12-3/TRBV12-4; CDR3aa: CASSLSLAEPLSYEQYF; CDR3nt: TGTGCCAGCAGTTTGAGTCTAGCGGAGCCCTTGTCCTACGAGCAGTACTTC
len: 13; d_gene: -; abundance: -; j_gene: TRBJ1-1; v_gene: TRBV5-1; CDR3aa: CASSPVSGTEAFF; CDR3nt: TGCGCCAGCAGCCCCGTTTCAGGCACTGAAGCTTTCTTT
len: 13; d_gene: -; abundance: many; j_gene: TRBJ1-1; v_gene: TRBV11-3; CDR3aa: CASSSMVNTEAFF; CDR3nt: TGTGCCAGCAGCTCGATGGTGAACACTGAAGCTTTCTTT
len: 16; d_gene: -; abundance: -; j_gene: TRBJ2-5; v_gene: TRBV28; CDR3aa: CASSLGPTALQETQYF; CDR3nt: TGTGCCAGCAGTTTAGGGCCCACAGCGCTCCAAGAGACCCAGTACTTC
len: 16; d_gene: -; abundance: many; j_gene: TRBJ2-3; v_gene: TRBV27; CDR3aa: CASSFKGAGFTDTQYF; CDR3nt: TGTGCCAGCAGTTTCAAGGGCGCGGGGTTTACAGATACGCAGTATTTT
len: 18; d_gene: TRBD1; abundance: many; j_gene: TRBJ2-3; v_gene: TRBV28; CDR3aa: CASSTTGTGYPSTDTQYF; CDR3nt: TGTGCCAGCAGTACCACTGGGACAGGGTACCCTAGCACAGATACGCAGTATTTT
len: 12; d_gene: TRBD1; abundance: few; j_gene: TRBJ2-1; v_gene: TRBV2; CDR3aa: CASSLQGFEQFF; CDR3nt: TGTGCCAGCAGTCTACAGGGGTTTGAGCAGTTCTTC